Here is one TCR beta chain with its context. The sample comes from a study of blood T cell repertoires in COVID-19. Study-level background: Samples taken during acute and convalescent COVID-19 were collected in the United States, Italy and Spain. T cells, B-cell-depleted T cells, or PBMCs supplied cDNA or gDNA.

Source study methods: Using reference gene primer amplification, nucleated cell counts were estimated. This table comes from immunoSEQ multiplex PCR, and its TCRdb copy is limited to in-frame clones, with some not included. For V, J and clone size, that table is used; D and trimming come from the DNA. The sample yields under 300,000 clones, roughly 90% seen once. CDR3 length: 17 amino acids. Germline CDR1 and CDR2: MNHNS and SASEGT. After removal of 4 bases from V and 7 bases from J, the junction contained 14 bases not matched to a gene. The source is a middle-aged woman who had recovered from COVID-19. The V call is TRBV6-1, the J call TRBJ2-1, with 9 bases aligning to TRBD1. The sequenced material came from peripheral blood. CDR3 sequence: CASSGDTGTGRGNEQFF. Here the CDR3 DNA reads TGTGCCAGCAGTGGAGACACCGGGACAGGGAGGGGGAATGAGCAGTTCTTC.